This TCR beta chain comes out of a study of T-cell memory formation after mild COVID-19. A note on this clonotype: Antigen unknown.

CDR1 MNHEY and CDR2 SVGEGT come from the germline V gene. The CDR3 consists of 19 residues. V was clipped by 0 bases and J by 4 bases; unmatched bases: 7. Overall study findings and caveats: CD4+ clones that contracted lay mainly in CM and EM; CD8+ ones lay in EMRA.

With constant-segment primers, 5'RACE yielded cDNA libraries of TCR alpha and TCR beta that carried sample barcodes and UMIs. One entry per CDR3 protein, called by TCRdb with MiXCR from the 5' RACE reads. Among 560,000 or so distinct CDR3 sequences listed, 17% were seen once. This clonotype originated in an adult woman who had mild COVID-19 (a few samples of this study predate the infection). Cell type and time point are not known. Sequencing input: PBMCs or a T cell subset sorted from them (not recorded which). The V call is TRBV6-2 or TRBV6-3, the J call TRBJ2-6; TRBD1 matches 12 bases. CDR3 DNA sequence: TGTGCCAGCAGTTACTCGACGGGACAGGGGGCTCCCGGGGCCAACGTCCTGACTTTC. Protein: CASSYSTGQGAPGANVLTF.